This T cell receptor beta chain was identified in a study of CXCR3-negative and CXCR3-positive naive CD8 T cells. cDNA libraries for TRB were generated by 5' RACE incorporating UMI labels. No DNA is given; TCRdb re-called the 5' RACE reads and lists each CDR3 protein once. This sample's clone table lists about 56,000 distinct CDR3 sequences. The length of the CDR3 is 13 residues. CDR1 and CDR2 from the germline V gene are MNHEY and SMNVEV (reference sequence). The V call is TRBV27, the J call TRBJ2-3; TCRdb calls TRBD1, which cannot be checked without DNA. The TCR originated in a human donor in good health. Some clones in this sample may be carry-over from other donors' samples. Sequenced material: memory CD8+ T cells from blood. CDR3 sequence reads: CASSGTGTDTQYF.